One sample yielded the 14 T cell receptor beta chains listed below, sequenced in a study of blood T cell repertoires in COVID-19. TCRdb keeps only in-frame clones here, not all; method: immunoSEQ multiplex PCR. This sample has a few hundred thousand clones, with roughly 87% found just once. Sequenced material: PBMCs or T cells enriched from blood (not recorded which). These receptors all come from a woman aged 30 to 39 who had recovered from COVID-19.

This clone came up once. For the CDR3, the DNA is TGCGCCAGCTCAACCGGGACACTAGAAAACATTCAGTACTTC. This gives the protein CASSTGTLENIQYF. This rearrangement joins TRBV10-1 to TRBJ2-4, with D possibly being TRBD1 (6 bases). Germline CDR1 reads WNHNN; CDR2 reads SYGVQD (reference sequence). The CDR3 length is 14 residues. The V gene lost 8 bases and the J gene lost 5 bases, with 16 bases spanning the gap.

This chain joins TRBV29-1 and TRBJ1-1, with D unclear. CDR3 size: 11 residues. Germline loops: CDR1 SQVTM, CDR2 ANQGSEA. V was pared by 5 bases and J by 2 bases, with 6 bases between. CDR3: CSVSGNTEAFF. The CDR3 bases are TGCAGCGTTTCAGGAAACACTGAAGCTTTCTTT.

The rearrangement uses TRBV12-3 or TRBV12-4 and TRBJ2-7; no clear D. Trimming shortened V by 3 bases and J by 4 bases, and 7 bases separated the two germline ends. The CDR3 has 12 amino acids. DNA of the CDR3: TGTGCCAGCAGTTTGAATCGGTACGAGCAGTACTTC. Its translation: CASSLNRYEQYF.

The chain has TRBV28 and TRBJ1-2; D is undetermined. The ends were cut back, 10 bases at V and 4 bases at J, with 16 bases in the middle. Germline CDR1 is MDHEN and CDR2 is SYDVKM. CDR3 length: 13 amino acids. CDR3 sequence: CATPGVGSYGYTF. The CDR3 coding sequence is TGTGCCACGCCCGGGGTAGGGAGCTATGGCTACACCTTC.

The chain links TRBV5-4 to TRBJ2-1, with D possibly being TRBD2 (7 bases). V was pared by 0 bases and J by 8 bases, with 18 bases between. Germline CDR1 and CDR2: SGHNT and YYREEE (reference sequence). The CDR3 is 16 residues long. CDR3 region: CASSLERGGRSDEQFF. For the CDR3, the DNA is TGTGCCAGCAGCTTGGAGAGGGGGGGCCGAAGCGATGAGCAGTTCTTC. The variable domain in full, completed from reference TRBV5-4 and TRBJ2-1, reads ETGVTQSPTHLIKTRGQQVTLRCSSQSGHNTVSWYQQALGQGPQFIFQYYREEENGRGNFPPRFSGLQFPNYSSELNVNALELDDSALYLCASSLERGGRSDEQFFGPGTRLTVL.

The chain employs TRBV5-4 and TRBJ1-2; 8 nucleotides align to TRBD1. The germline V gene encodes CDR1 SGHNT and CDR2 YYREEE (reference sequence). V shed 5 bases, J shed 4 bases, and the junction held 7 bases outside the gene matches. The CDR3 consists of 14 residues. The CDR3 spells CASSIGQGRYGYTF. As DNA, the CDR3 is TGTGCCAGCAGTATCGGACAGGGACGCTATGGCTACACCTTC.

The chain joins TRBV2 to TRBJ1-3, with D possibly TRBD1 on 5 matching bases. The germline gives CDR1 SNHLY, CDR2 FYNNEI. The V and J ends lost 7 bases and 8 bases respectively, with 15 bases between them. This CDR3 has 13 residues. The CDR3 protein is CASTAGGSYTIYF. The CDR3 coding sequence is TGTGCCAGCACCGCCGGGGGTTCGTACACCATATATTTT.

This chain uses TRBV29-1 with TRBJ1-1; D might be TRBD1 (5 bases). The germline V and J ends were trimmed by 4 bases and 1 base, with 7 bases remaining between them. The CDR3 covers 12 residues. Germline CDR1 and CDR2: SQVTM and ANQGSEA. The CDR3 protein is CSVGQTNTEAFF. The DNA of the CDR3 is TGCAGCGTTGGACAGACGAACACTGAAGCTTTCTTT. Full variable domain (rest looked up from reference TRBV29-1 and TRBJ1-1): SAVISQKPSRDICQRGTSLTIQCQVDSQVTMMFWYRQQPGQSLTLIATANQGSEATYESGFVIDKFPISRPNLTFSTLTVSNMSPEDSSIYLCSVGQTNTEAFFGQGTRLTVV.

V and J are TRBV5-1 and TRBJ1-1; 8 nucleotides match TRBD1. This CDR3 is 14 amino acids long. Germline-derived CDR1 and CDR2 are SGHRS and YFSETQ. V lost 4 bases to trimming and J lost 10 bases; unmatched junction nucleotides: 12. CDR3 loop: CASSEDRVLGGAFF. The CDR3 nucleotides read TGCGCCAGCAGCGAGGACAGGGTCTTAGGAGGAGCTTTCTTT. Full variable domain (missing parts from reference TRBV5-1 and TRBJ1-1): KAGVTQTPRYLIKTRGQQVTLSCSPISGHRSVSWYQQTPGQGLQFLFEYFSETQRNKGNFPGRFSGRQFSNSRSEMNVSTLELGDSALYLCASSEDRVLGGAFFGQGTRLTVV.

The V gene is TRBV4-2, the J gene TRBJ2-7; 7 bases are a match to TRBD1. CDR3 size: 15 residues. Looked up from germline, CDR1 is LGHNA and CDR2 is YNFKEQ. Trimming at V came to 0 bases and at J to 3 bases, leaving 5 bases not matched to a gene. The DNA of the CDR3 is TGTGCCAGCAGCCAAGAAGGGACAGCGATCTACGAGCAGTACTTC. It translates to CASSQEGTAIYEQYF.

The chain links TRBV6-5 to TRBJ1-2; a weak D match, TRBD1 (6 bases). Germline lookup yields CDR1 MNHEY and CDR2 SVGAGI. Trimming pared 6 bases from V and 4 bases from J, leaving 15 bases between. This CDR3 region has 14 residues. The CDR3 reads CASRLQGVGYGYTF. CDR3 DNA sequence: TGTGCCAGCAGGTTACAGGGAGTTGGCTATGGCTACACCTTC.

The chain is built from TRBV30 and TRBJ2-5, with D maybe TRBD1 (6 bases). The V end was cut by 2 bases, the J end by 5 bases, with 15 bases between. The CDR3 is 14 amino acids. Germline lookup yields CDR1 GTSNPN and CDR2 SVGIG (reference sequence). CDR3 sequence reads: CAWSTTGAPETQYF. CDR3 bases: TGTGCCTGGAGTACGACAGGCGCGCCCGAGACCCAGTACTTC.

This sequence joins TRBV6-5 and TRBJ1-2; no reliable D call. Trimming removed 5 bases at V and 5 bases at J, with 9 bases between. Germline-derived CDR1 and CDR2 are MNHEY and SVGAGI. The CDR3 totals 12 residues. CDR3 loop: CASSQANYGYTF. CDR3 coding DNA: TGTGCCAGCAGTCAGGCAAATTATGGCTACACCTTC.

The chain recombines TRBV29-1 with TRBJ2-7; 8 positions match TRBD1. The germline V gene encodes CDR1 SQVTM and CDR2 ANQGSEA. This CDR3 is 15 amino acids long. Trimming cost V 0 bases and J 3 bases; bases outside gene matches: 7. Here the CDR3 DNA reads TGCAGCGTTGAAGATAACCAGGGGGCCAACTACGAGCAGTACTTC. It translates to CSVEDNQGANYEQYF.